This TCR beta chain was profiled in a study of blood T cell repertoires in COVID-19. The CDR3 is 15 residues long. The germline gives CDR1 SGHTA, CDR2 FQGNSA. J gave up 2 bases and V 3 bases, and 2 bases lay outside the gene matches. The repertoire was sequenced with immunoSEQ multiplex PCR; TCRdb's copy has only in-frame clones and lacks some. Of approximately 250,000 clones in the sample, 75% to 90% were seen once. The TCR sequence derives from a man in his fifties or sixties who had recovered from COVID-19. The rearrangement links TRBV7-2 to TRBJ2-3, with 10 positions matching TRBD1. Sequencing was performed on peripheral blood. CDR3 DNA sequence: TGTGCCAGCAGCTTGGACAGGGGGGCCACAGATACGCAGTATTTT. It encodes CASSLDRGATDTQYF.